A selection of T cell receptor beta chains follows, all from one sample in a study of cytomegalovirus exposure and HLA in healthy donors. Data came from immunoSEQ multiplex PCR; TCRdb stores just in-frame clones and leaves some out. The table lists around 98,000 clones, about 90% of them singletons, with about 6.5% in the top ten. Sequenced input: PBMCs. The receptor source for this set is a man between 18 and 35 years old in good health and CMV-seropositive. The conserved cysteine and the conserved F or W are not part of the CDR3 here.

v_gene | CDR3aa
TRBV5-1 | ASSFLRGNTGELF
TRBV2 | ASSRETQY
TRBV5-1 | ASSRTGGNQPQH
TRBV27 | ASSFSRGLSSTDTQY
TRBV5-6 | ASSGQGFYDTEAF
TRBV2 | ASSRPGHEGPNEKLF
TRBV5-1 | ASRKDNYNEQF
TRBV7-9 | ASSLVPGFVHEQF
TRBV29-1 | SVEAPPGGATDTQY
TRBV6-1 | ASISRGAVYNEQF
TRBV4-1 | ASSQDGLQAGGIYEQY
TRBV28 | ASSSGQGDTQY
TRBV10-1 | AIGPTSGGPVPDTQY
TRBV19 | ASSMGQGLLTTEAF
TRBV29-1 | SVELVDYEQF
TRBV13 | ASSLAELDTQY
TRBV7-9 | ASSLAPVTGQEKLF
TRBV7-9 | ASSSWDSEETQY
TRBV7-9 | ASSLARSGSGEKLF
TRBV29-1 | SVGTSGTYEQY
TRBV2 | ASSEWTRSSQY
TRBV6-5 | ASSYSITSGSAEQY
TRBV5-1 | ASSLALYASSTDTQY
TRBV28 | ASSSTSGGYKESGELF
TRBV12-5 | ASGLGRGSYEQY
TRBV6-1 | ASRNGQSLNIQY
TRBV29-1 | SVSGSGYEQY
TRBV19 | ASSVIRFLVVHEQY
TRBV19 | ASSITLDSYEQY
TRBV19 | ASSNREGYEQY
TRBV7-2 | ASSHDRGTDTQY
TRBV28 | ASSLGPGSGVYNEQF
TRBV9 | ASSVEPGTSGDLSTDTQY
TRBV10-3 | AISESGTSGRKRYEQY
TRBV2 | ANAGTDYEQY
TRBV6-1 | ASSGNRVRSPLH
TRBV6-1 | ASSGQGGRRWF
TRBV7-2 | ASSLDLQGTDTQY
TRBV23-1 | ASSQSPPSYSPLH
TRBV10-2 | ASRPIELAGGSYEQY
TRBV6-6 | ASTSGSYNEQF
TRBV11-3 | ASSIRTSGETQY
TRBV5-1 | ASSVTAPHDGELF
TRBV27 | ASSLGGAGQGAYEQY
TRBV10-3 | AISEGQMNTGELF
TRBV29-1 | SVADSGWRQF
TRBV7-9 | ASSLADRGPNSEQF
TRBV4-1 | ASSQVGGDRAYGYT
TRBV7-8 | ASSQDTYNSPLH
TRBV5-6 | ASSPGTSWYEQY
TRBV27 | ASSLFFSANYGYT
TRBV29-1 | SVEPTGSVSNEQF
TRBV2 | ASRRTSGTAYNEQF
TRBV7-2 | ASSLGQPLYEQY
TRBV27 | ASRPQGTQPQH